This TCR beta chain derives from a study of blood T cells in healthy people across ages. Study-level findings and limits: Any conclusive comparison of naive versus antigen-experienced cells was prevented by using unsorted PBMCs. Lack of knowledge of donor CMV status possibly confounded expanded clonotype changes.

The V and J ends lost 3 bases and 14 bases respectively, with 16 bases between them. From germline, CDR1 is SGHTA and CDR2 FQGNSA. This CDR3 contains 13 residues. A J-beta primer mix and a sample-barcoded 5' primer were used in a second PCR of roughly 6 to 12 cycles. Through a template-switch adaptor with 12 random nucleotides, each cDNA molecule received a tag. TCRdb re-called the 5' RACE reads with MiXCR, one entry per CDR3 protein. The repertoire holds about 720,000 distinct CDR3 sequences, with about 24% as singletons. Isolating PBMCs gave at least 7 million of these cells per sample. A word on this clonotype: The antigen is not known.

This sequence originates from an older man in good health. The chain has TRBV7-2 and TRBJ1-4; perhaps TRBD1 as D (5 bases). Sequencing was performed on blood. The DNA of the CDR3 is TGTGCCAGCAGCTTGGCCAGGGTCAGTTTGCTGTTTTTT. Protein: CASSLARVSLLFF.